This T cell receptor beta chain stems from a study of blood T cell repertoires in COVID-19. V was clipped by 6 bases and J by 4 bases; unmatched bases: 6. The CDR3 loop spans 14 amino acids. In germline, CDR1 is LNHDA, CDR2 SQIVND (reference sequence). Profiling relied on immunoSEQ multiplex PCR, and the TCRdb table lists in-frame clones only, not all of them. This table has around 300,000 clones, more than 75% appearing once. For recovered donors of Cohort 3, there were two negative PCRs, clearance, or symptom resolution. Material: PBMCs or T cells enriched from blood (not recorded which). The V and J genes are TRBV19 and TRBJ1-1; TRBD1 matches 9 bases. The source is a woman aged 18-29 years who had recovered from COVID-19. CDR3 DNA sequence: TGTGCCAGTAGCCAGGGACAGGGCGGCACTGAAGCTTTCTTT. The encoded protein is CASSQGQGGTEAFF.